This entry lists 15 T cell receptor beta chains sequenced from one sample in a study of graft-versus-host responses after intestinal transplantation. Repertoires were generated with immunoSEQ multiplex PCR, while TCRdb's copy carries only in-frame clones and drops some. Of about 64,000 clones in the sample, more than 90% were seen once. The specimen was bone marrow, collected 700 to 850 days after intestinal transplantation. The receptors derive from a human patient who received an intestinal transplant, so some T cells may come from the graft donor.

This clone was detected once. CDR3: CASKQILVMNTEAFF. CDR3 coding DNA: TGTGCCAGCAAACAGATACTCGTAATGAACACTGAAGCTTTCTTT. The rearrangement joins TRBV13 to TRBJ1-1; D remains unclear. V lost 7 bases to trimming and J lost 0 bases, with 15 bases between them. CDR3 length equals 15 residues. CDR1 and CDR2 from the germline V gene are PRHDT and FYEKMQ (reference sequence).

V usage is TRBV18 and J usage is TRBJ1-1; D is possibly TRBD1 (5 bases). The germline gives CDR1 KGHSH, CDR2 LQKENI. This CDR3 region has 17 residues. Trimming shortened V by 3 bases and J by 7 bases, and 24 bases separated the two germline ends. The CDR3 nucleotides are TGTGCCAGCTCACCTACCGACAGCCCTTATGGATTACATGAAGCTTTCTTT. Its protein is CASSPTDSPYGLHEAFF.

The chain is built from TRBV7-3 and TRBJ1-6; D is ambiguous. V was clipped by 2 bases and J by 8 bases, with 13 bases between them. The CDR3 contains 15 residues. Germline V gene lookup returns CDR1 SGHTA and CDR2 FQGTGA. CDR3 DNA: TGTGCCAGCAGCTTATCGACCGGGCCGGATTCACCCCTCCACTTT. Its protein is CASSLSTGPDSPLHF.

The rearrangement links TRBV6-1 to TRBJ1-1; D remains unclear. Germline CDR1 MNHNS, CDR2 SASEGT. Deletions cut 2 bases from V and 2 bases from J, with 6 bases between. The CDR3 is made up of 13 amino acids. In DNA, the CDR3 is TGTGCCAGCAGTGAAACTAGAAACACTGAAGCTTTCTTT. Its protein is CASSETRNTEAFF.

The V and J genes are TRBV9 and TRBJ1-3; no definite D call. V gave up 0 bases and J gave up 0 bases, with 7 bases separating them. The CDR3 is made up of 15 amino acids. Germline values: CDR1 SGDLS, CDR2 YYNGEE. The CDR3 reads CASSVDVNSGNTIYF. As DNA, the CDR3 is TGTGCCAGCAGCGTAGACGTTAACTCTGGAAACACCATATATTTT. The variable domain in full, completed from reference TRBV9 and TRBJ1-3, reads DSGVTQTPKHLITATGQRVTLRCSPRSGDLSVYWYQQSLDQGLQFLIQYYNGEERAKGNILERFSAQQFPDLHSELNLSSLELGDSALYFCASSVDVNSGNTIYFGEGSWLTVV.

The chain uses TRBV2 and TRBJ2-7; TRBD1 matches at 7 bases. Germline CDR1 and CDR2: SNHLY and FYNNEI. The CDR3 is 15 amino acids. The V and J ends lost 5 bases and 6 bases, in that order; junction bases with no gene match: 13. Here the CDR3 reads CASSPAGGVTFEQYF. As DNA, the CDR3 is TGTGCCAGCAGTCCCGCAGGGGGTGTAACATTCGAGCAGTACTTC.

The J gene is TRBJ1-3, the V gene TRBV11-2; tentative D call: TRBD1 (5 bases). This CDR3 spans 17 amino acids. The germline gives CDR1 SGHAT, CDR2 FQNNGV. V was trimmed by 3 bases and J by 0 bases, leaving 15 bases between them. The CDR3 protein is CASSLFVGLTSGNTIYF. CDR3 sequence (DNA): TGTGCCAGCAGCTTGTTCGTGGGACTGACCTCTGGAAACACCATATATTTT.

The chain couples TRBV7-6 to TRBJ2-2; maybe TRBD1 (6 bases). Germline V CDR1 and CDR2: SGHVS, FNYEAQ. The V and J ends lost 6 bases and 11 bases respectively, with 19 bases between them. The CDR3 is 14 residues long. CDR3 nucleotides: TGTGCCAGCAGAGGACAGCCGGGATGGTCTGAGCTGTTTTTT. As protein: CASRGQPGWSELFF. The full variable domain, in which reference TRBV7-6 and TRBJ2-2 provide the parts outside the CDR3, is GAGVSQSPRYKVTKRGQDVALRCDPISGHVSLYWYRQALGQGPEFLTYFNYEAQQDKSGLPNDRFSAERPEGSISTLTIQRTEQRDSAMYRCASRGQPGWSELFFGEGSRLTVL.

The J gene is TRBJ2-7, the V gene TRBV27; no clear D. V was shortened by 2 bases and J by 1 base, with 6 bases between the two germline ends. In germline, CDR1 is MNHEY, CDR2 SMNVEV (reference sequence). This CDR3 spans 13 amino acids. As DNA, the CDR3 is TGTGCCAGCAGTTTAGATCCTTCCTACGAGCAGTACTTC. It translates to CASSLDPSYEQYF.

The chain carries TRBV6-1 and TRBJ1-5; D gene ambiguous. This CDR3 comprises 14 residues. Germline V CDR1 and CDR2: MNHNS, SASEGT. V was trimmed by 6 bases and J by 0 bases, leaving 9 bases between them. The CDR3 loop reads CASSPVNSNQPQHF. In DNA form, the CDR3 reads TGTGCCAGCAGCCCCGTCAATAGCAATCAGCCCCAGCATTTT.

CDR3 region: CASSIRDSPIGYTF. CDR3 coding DNA: TGTGCCAGTAGTATTCGCGACAGTCCTATTGGCTACACCTTC. The chain links TRBV19 to TRBJ1-2; tentative D call: TRBD1 (5 bases). Germline V CDR1 and CDR2: LNHDA, SQIVND (reference sequence). The germline V and J ends were trimmed by 3 bases and 7 bases, with 15 bases remaining between them. There are 14 residues in the CDR3.

V and J are TRBV7-6 and TRBJ2-7; TRBD1 might be the D (5 bases). The CDR3 is 13 amino acids. From germline, CDR1 is SGHVS and CDR2 FNYEAQ. V was shortened by 5 bases and J by 5 bases, with 13 bases between the two germline ends. The CDR3 coding sequence is TGTGCCAGCAGCCTTTACGAAGGGGACGAGCAGTACTTC. Translating gives CASSLYEGDEQYF.

The V call is TRBV28, the J call TRBJ2-3, with TRBD2 matching 10 bases. Germline V gene sequence: CDR1 MDHEN, CDR2 SYDVKM. V shed 2 bases and J 7 bases; nucleotides not matched to a gene: 6. The CDR3 has 15 residues. The CDR3: CASSLILAGDYTQYF. The CDR3 region has the DNA TGTGCCAGCAGTTTAATCCTAGCGGGGGATTATACGCAGTATTTT.

This chain links TRBV19 with TRBJ2-1; D perhaps matches TRBD1 (6 bases). CDR1 LNHDA and CDR2 SQIVND come from the germline V gene (reference sequence). Trimming left V 10 bases short and J 0 bases short, with 16 bases between. The CDR3 spans 15 residues. The CDR3 DNA sequence: TGTGCCACTTCCCCGGAGGACAGCTCCTACAATGAGCAGTTCTTC. It codes for CATSPEDSSYNEQFF.

The chain couples TRBV11-1 to TRBJ2-7; no clear D gene. CDR3 size: 13 residues. Germline V lookup: CDR1 SGHAT, CDR2 FQDESV (reference sequence). Between the trimmed V and J ends, which lost 4 bases and 5 bases, there was a span of 12 bases. CDR3 sequence: CASSWRYQDEQYF. The CDR3 DNA reads as TGTGCCAGCAGCTGGAGATATCAGGACGAGCAGTACTTC.